The TCR beta chain under discussion was sequenced for a study of OX40 agonist ivuxolimab in advanced cancers. Trimming took off 5 bases at V and 3 bases at J, with 7 bases between the two ends. In germline, CDR1 is SEHNR, CDR2 FQNEAQ (reference sequence). The CDR3 consists of 13 residues. Produced via immunoSEQ multiplex PCR; TCRdb's table is partial and in-frame only. The data show 20,000 or so clones, about 88% seen once. The chain combines TRBV7-9 with TRBJ2-2, with unresolved D. This TCR was recovered from an adult with an advanced solid tumor such as melanoma, head and neck, liver or kidney cancer. Sequencing used CD4+ or CD8+ T cells sorted from blood, obtained in a trial of the OX40 agonist ivuxolimab. The CDR3 DNA reads TGTGCCAGCAGCCCCCAATACACCGGGGAGCTGTTTTTT. As protein: CASSPQYTGELFF.